This is a list of T cell receptor beta chains from one sample in a study of human T cells and chemical hapten exposure. TCRdb processed the RACE reads anew with MiXCR; each CDR3 protein has one entry. The table includes roughly 60,000 distinct CDR3 sequences, roughly 12% detected once. The material sequenced was whole blood, taken in connection with sensitization to the hapten diphenylcyclopropenone (DPC). The receptors originated from a man aged 30-40 years with alopecia areata. Some clones in this sample may be carry-over from other donors' samples. Both conserved end residues are part of each CDR3.

j_gene: TRBJ1-1; v_gene: TRBV6-5; CDR3aa: CASSYSGQGPEAFF
j_gene: TRBJ2-3; v_gene: TRBV6-5; CDR3aa: CASQGHNGDTQYF
j_gene: TRBJ2-3; v_gene: TRBV28; CDR3aa: CASSFGRRYRTDTQYF
j_gene: TRBJ1-5; v_gene: TRBV20-1; CDR3aa: CSALDRVVPSQPQHF
j_gene: TRBJ2-5; v_gene: TRBV7-2; CDR3aa: CASSLAYVYQETQYF
j_gene: TRBJ2-7; v_gene: TRBV28; CDR3aa: CASRPGYSPYYEQYF
j_gene: TRBJ2-1; v_gene: TRBV12-3/TRBV12-4; CDR3aa: CASSYPPGRGGGNEQFF
j_gene: TRBJ2-7; v_gene: TRBV10-3; CDR3aa: CAIRAGQPSAGQYF
j_gene: TRBJ2-7; v_gene: TRBV10-3; CDR3aa: CAISQMTYEQYF
j_gene: TRBJ2-2; v_gene: TRBV9; CDR3aa: CASSPPDRPTGELFF
j_gene: TRBJ2-3; v_gene: TRBV4-3; CDR3aa: CASSQEKVVRYRKSTDTQYF
j_gene: TRBJ2-1; v_gene: TRBV25-1; CDR3aa: CASSAGTVYNEQFF
j_gene: TRBJ2-3; v_gene: TRBV20-1; CDR3aa: CSARERHPRRTDTQYF
j_gene: TRBJ1-1; v_gene: TRBV3-1; CDR3aa: CASSQELGAGSTEAFF